This is a list of T cell receptor beta chains from one sample in a study of a mutant IDH1 vaccine in newly diagnosed glioma. Which antigens these TCRs recognize remains unknown. The protocol was immunoSEQ multiplex PCR, while the TCRdb copy is restricted to in-frame clones and leaves out a portion. The sample has over 45,000 clones, 80% to 90% seen once. The starting material was PBMCs, obtained from a glioma patient whose treatment included an IDH1 peptide vaccine. Receptors were obtained from a woman in her forties or fifties with glioma. Both conserved end residues are part of each CDR3. Fields, in order: J gene, clone size, V gene, D gene, CDR3 length, CDR3 protein, CDR3 DNA. A D gene is named only where the DNA matches it firmly. Size values are once, few and many counts, or a class for expanded clones, and some rows have none.

>TRBJ2-5|once|TRBV2|.|13
CASSEVRRETQYF
TGTGCCAGCAGTGAAGTTAGAAGGGAAACCCAGTACTTC
>TRBJ1-2|once|TRBV7-2|.|12
CASSLDNYGYTF
TGTGCCAGCAGCTTAGACAACTATGGCTACACCTTC
>TRBJ2-7|.|TRBV27|.|17
CASSLQRLRDFHPEQYF
TGTGCCAGCAGTCTACAAAGGCTCCGGGACTTCCACCCCGAGCAGTACTTC
>TRBJ2-7|.|TRBV7-9|.|15
CASSLGHPQDYEQYF
TGTGCCAGCAGCTTGGGACACCCCCAAGACTACGAGCAGTACTTC
>TRBJ1-4|.|TRBV6-1|TRBD1|18
CASSENGQGDLTNEKLFF
TGTGCCAGCAGTGAAAATGGTCAGGGGGACCTCACTAATGAAAAACTGTTTTTT
>TRBJ2-1|.|TRBV5-1|.|14
CASSPAPGDGEQFF
TGCGCCAGCAGCCCAGCCCCCGGGGATGGCGAGCAGTTCTTC
>TRBJ2-7|.|TRBV4-3|.|16
CASSQEWTGTSYEQYF
TGCGCCAGCAGCCAAGAATGGACAGGGACTAGCTACGAGCAGTACTTC
>TRBJ1-5|.|TRBV2|.|15
CASSEQVNSNQPQHF
TGTGCCAGCAGTGAACAGGTAAATAGCAATCAGCCCCAGCATTTT
>TRBJ2-6|.|TRBV28|.|15
CASRQETSGANVLTF
TGTGCCAGCAGACAGGAGACCTCTGGGGCCAACGTCCTGACTTTC
>TRBJ1-6|.|TRBV18|.|15
CASSPPLGDNSPLHF
TGTGCCAGCTCACCACCGCTGGGAGATAATTCACCCCTCCACTTT
>TRBJ2-3|.|TRBV9|.|16
CASSRPPGVDTDTQYF
TGTGCCAGCAGCCGACCCCCAGGGGTGGACACAGATACGCAGTATTTT
>TRBJ2-5|.|TRBV2|.|14
CAGRPRLGQETQYF
TGTGCCGGAAGACCTAGGTTGGGTCAAGAGACCCAGTACTTC
>TRBJ2-2|once|TRBV14|.|13
CASSQLSTEELFF
TGTGCCAGCAGCCAGCTTTCCACGGAGGAGCTGTTTTTT
>TRBJ2-1|.|TRBV5-4|TRBD2|15
CASSLAGRDGNEQFF
TGTGCCAGCAGCTTAGCGGGGAGGGACGGGAATGAGCAGTTCTTC
>TRBJ2-7|.|TRBV9|.|12
CASSVEAGEQYF
TGTGCCAGCAGCGTAGAAGCCGGCGAGCAGTACTTC
>TRBJ1-1|.|TRBV28|TRBD1|15
CASTLRDRPNTEAFF
TGTGCCAGCACGCTGAGGGACAGACCTAACACTGAAGCTTTCTTT
>TRBJ2-7|once|TRBV30|.|13
CAWSVREIGEQYF
TGTGCCTGGAGTGTCCGGGAAATCGGCGAGCAGTACTTC
>TRBJ1-2|.|TRBV6-1|.|14
CASSVGSRNYGYTF
TGTGCCAGCAGTGTGGGCAGCAGAAACTATGGCTACACCTTC
>TRBJ1-1|.|TRBV28|.|14
CASSSGQGNTEAFF
TGTGCCAGCAGTTCTGGGCAGGGGAACACTGAAGCTTTCTTT
>TRBJ1-1|.|TRBV6-1|TRBD1|15
CASSESAGQTIEAFF
TGTGCCAGCAGTGAAAGCGCGGGACAGACTATTGAAGCTTTCTTT
>TRBJ2-3|.|TRBV6-5|TRBD2|14
CASGTSGGGDTQYF
TGTGCCAGTGGGACTAGCGGGGGGGGAGATACGCAGTATTTT
>TRBJ2-3|.|TRBV6-5|TRBD2|15
CASRESGGRGDTQYF
TGTGCCAGCAGAGAAAGCGGGGGCCGGGGCGATACGCAGTATTTT
>TRBJ2-7|.|TRBV5-1|.|15
CASSPPSGQSYEQYF
TGCGCCAGCAGCCCACCATCAGGACAGTCCTACGAGCAGTACTTC
>TRBJ2-4|.|TRBV2|.|14
CASSSQSLENIQYF
TGTGCCAGCAGCTCCCAGTCTCTGGAGAACATTCAGTACTTC
>TRBJ2-3|.|TRBV5-4|.|12
CASSLARDTQYF
TGTGCCAGCAGCTTGGCCCGAGATACGCAGTATTTT
>TRBJ2-2|few|TRBV14|TRBD1|16
CASSRETGGITGELFF
TGTGCCAGCAGCCGAGAGACAGGGGGCATCACCGGGGAGCTGTTTTTT
>TRBJ1-4|.|TRBV4-2|.|14
CASSPLGPNEKLFF
TGTGCCAGCAGCCCCTTGGGACCCAATGAAAAACTGTTTTTT
>TRBJ2-7|few|TRBV7-2|TRBD1|13
CASSPQGAGEQYF
TGTGCCAGCAGCCCACAGGGGGCAGGCGAGCAGTACTTC
>TRBJ1-1|.|TRBV7-8|TRBD1|13
CASSLTGGTEAFF
TGTGCCAGCAGCTTGACAGGGGGCACTGAAGCTTTCTTT
>TRBJ2-5|few|TRBV29-1|.|13
CSAGGVDQETQYF
TGCAGCGCAGGGGGGGTCGACCAAGAGACCCAGTACTTC
>TRBJ1-2|.|TRBV5-6|.|15
CASSGSTELFYGYTF
TGTGCCAGCAGCGGATCGACAGAGCTCTTCTATGGCTACACCTTC
>TRBJ1-3|.|TRBV9|.|16
CASSVMRSFSGNTIYF
TGTGCCAGCAGCGTGATGAGGAGTTTCTCTGGAAACACCATATATTTT
>TRBJ1-1|.|TRBV6-5|TRBD1|14
CASTRQGGSTEAFF
TGTGCCAGCACTCGACAGGGTGGGAGCACTGAAGCTTTCTTT
>TRBJ2-5|once|TRBV19|.|13
CASSIGGMETQYF
TGTGCCAGTAGTATAGGGGGGATGGAGACCCAGTACTTC
>TRBJ2-7|.|TRBV30|TRBD2|17
CAWSAASGGADPYEQYF
TGTGCCTGGAGTGCGGCTAGCGGGGGGGCCGATCCCTACGAGCAGTACTTC
>TRBJ1-5|.|TRBV5-1|.|15
CASSSLGEPNQPQHF
TGCGCCAGCAGCTCCCTCGGGGAGCCCAATCAGCCCCAGCATTTT
>TRBJ1-6|.|TRBV5-5|TRBD1|16
CASSDWTGGYNSPLHF
TGTGCCAGCAGCGATTGGACAGGGGGTTATAATTCACCCCTCCACTTT
>TRBJ2-5|.|TRBV7-2|.|15
CASSYYSGLGETQYF
TGTGCCAGCAGCTATTACTCAGGGCTGGGGGAGACCCAGTACTTC
>TRBJ1-5|.|TRBV7-8|TRBD1|17
CASSFTSGTGTSQPQHF
TGTGCCAGCAGCTTCACATCCGGGACAGGGACCTCTCAGCCCCAGCATTTT
>TRBJ1-1|few|TRBV30|.|13
CAWSVSSRTKAFF
TGTGCCTGGAGTGTATCCTCCAGAACGAAAGCTTTCTTT
>TRBJ2-1|.|TRBV2|.|14
CASSDITRTNEQFF
TGTGCCAGCAGCGACATTACTAGGACTAATGAGCAGTTCTTC
>TRBJ1-5|.|TRBV6-1|.|15
CASSETQRPNQPQHF
TGTGCCAGCAGTGAAACCCAAAGGCCCAATCAGCCCCAGCATTTT
>TRBJ1-4|.|TRBV7-9|.|16
CASSWGGGRTNEKLFF
TGTGCCAGCAGCTGGGGCGGGGGAAGAACTAATGAAAAACTGTTTTTT
>TRBJ1-1|.|TRBV7-8|.|14
CASSPRVGNTEAFF
TGTGCCAGCAGCCCACGCGTCGGGAACACTGAAGCTTTCTTT
>TRBJ1-2|.|TRBV11-2|TRBD1|17
CASSSTFGTGGSYGYTF
TGTGCCAGCAGCTCGACCTTCGGGACAGGGGGCTCCTATGGCTACACCTTC
>TRBJ2-6|.|TRBV29-1|.|15
CSVLQAGAGANVLTF
TGCAGCGTACTGCAGGCTGGGGCTGGGGCCAACGTCCTGACTTTC
>TRBJ2-7|.|TRBV6-5|.|14
CASSYSVATYEQYF
TGTGCCAGCAGTTACTCAGTTGCCACCTACGAGCAGTACTTC